This paragraph covers one T cell receptor (beta chain) sequence. Sequencing used immunoSEQ multiplex PCR; TCRdb keeps in-frame clones, though not all of them. The sample yields under 150,000 clones, roughly 91% seen once. The CDR3 extends over 11 amino acids. Trimming cost V 5 bases and J 5 bases, with 6 bases left between them. CDR1 MNHEY and CDR2 SMNVEV come from the germline V gene (reference sequence). The data originate from a study of T cell responses to AZD1222 COVID-19 vaccine. The source material was peripheral blood, sampled on day 0 of MenACWY control vaccination. This TCR came from an adult in good health. This chain joins TRBV27 and TRBJ1-2, with a tentative D call TRBD1 (5 bases). CDR3 amino acids: CASSDRYGYTF. CDR3 nucleotide sequence: TGTGCCAGCAGTGACAGATATGGCTACACCTTC.